The rows below give T cell receptor beta chains drawn from one sample of a study of cytomegalovirus exposure and HLA in healthy donors. Assay used: immunoSEQ multiplex PCR; TCRdb lists only in-frame clones, some missing. The sample yields about 120,000 clones, around 74% seen once. The sequencing input was PBMCs. These receptors came from a man aged 55 to 70 in good health and CMV-seropositive. Each CDR3 is given with its conserved first and last residue. A D gene is named only where the DNA matches it firmly. Rows may omit the clone size; those that give it use once, few, many or a size class.

j_call: TRBJ1-1
d_call: TRBD1
clone_size: NA
v_call: TRBV25-1
cdr3_nt: TGTGCCAGCAGGGGACAGGGCGGGAACACTGAAGCTTTCTTT
cdr3_aa: CASRGQGGNTEAFF

j_call: TRBJ2-7
d_call: TRBD1
clone_size: NA
v_call: TRBV28
cdr3_nt: TGTGCCAGCAGCATCTTACCAGGGACAGGGGGCCTTTGGGAGCAGTACTTC
cdr3_aa: CASSILPGTGGLWEQYF

j_call: TRBJ1-1
d_call: TRBD1
clone_size: NA
v_call: TRBV19
cdr3_nt: TGTGCCAGTAGCGCTCCGGGACAGGGATCCACTGAAGCTTTCTTT
cdr3_aa: CASSAPGQGSTEAFF

j_call: TRBJ2-3
d_call: TRBD1
clone_size: NA
v_call: TRBV2
cdr3_nt: TGTGCCAAAATAACGAGGGGGCGCCTAACAGATACGCAGTATTTT
cdr3_aa: CAKITRGRLTDTQYF

j_call: TRBJ1-1
d_call: TRBD1
clone_size: NA
v_call: TRBV14
cdr3_nt: TGTGCCAGCAGCCCCTTAAGGGGGCCTAACACTGAAGCTTTCTTT
cdr3_aa: CASSPLRGPNTEAFF

j_call: TRBJ1-6
d_call: NA
clone_size: NA
v_call: TRBV2
cdr3_nt: TGTGCCAGCAGTGTGTCCCTCGGGAATTCACCCCTCCACTTT
cdr3_aa: CASSVSLGNSPLHF

j_call: TRBJ2-1
d_call: TRBD1
clone_size: NA
v_call: TRBV10-1
cdr3_nt: TGCGCCAGCAGCTCACGGACAGGGCTTAGCTCCTACAATGAGCAGTTCTTC
cdr3_aa: CASSSRTGLSSYNEQFF

j_call: TRBJ1-1
d_call: NA
clone_size: few
v_call: TRBV2
cdr3_nt: TGTGCCAGCAGTGAGATGGGGGCTAGACTGAACACTGAAGCTTTCTTT
cdr3_aa: CASSEMGARLNTEAFF

j_call: TRBJ2-5
d_call: NA
clone_size: NA
v_call: TRBV11-2
cdr3_nt: TGTGCCAGCAGCTCCCTGGGGCTTCAAGAGACCCAGTACTTC
cdr3_aa: CASSSLGLQETQYF

j_call: TRBJ2-7
d_call: NA
clone_size: NA
v_call: TRBV20-1
cdr3_nt: TGCAGTGCTCTAAACTACGAGCAGTACTTC
cdr3_aa: CSALNYEQYF

j_call: TRBJ1-2
d_call: NA
clone_size: NA
v_call: TRBV9
cdr3_nt: TGTGCCAGCAGCGTAGGAGTTTATGGCTACACCTTC
cdr3_aa: CASSVGVYGYTF

j_call: TRBJ2-3
d_call: TRBD2
clone_size: NA
v_call: TRBV7-8
cdr3_nt: TGTGCCAGCAGCTTAGCCGCTAGCGGGATTGTCGGCACAGATACGCAGTATTTT
cdr3_aa: CASSLAASGIVGTDTQYF

j_call: TRBJ1-6
d_call: NA
clone_size: once
v_call: TRBV4-2
cdr3_nt: TGTGCCAGCAGCCAAGTCGACAGGAGAAATTCACCCCTCCACTTT
cdr3_aa: CASSQVDRRNSPLHF

j_call: TRBJ2-3
d_call: NA
clone_size: few
v_call: TRBV27
cdr3_nt: TGTGCAGGGGCCCAGGAAAAGGATACGCAGTATTTT
cdr3_aa: CAGAQEKDTQYF

j_call: TRBJ2-7
d_call: TRBD2
clone_size: few
v_call: TRBV6-1
cdr3_nt: TGTGCCAGCAGTGTCGCCGGGGGGGACGACGAGCAGTACTTC
cdr3_aa: CASSVAGGDDEQYF

j_call: TRBJ1-2
d_call: NA
clone_size: few
v_call: TRBV5-4
cdr3_nt: TGTGCCAGCAGCCCGAACCTCGCCTGGGGCTGGTATGGCTACACCTTC
cdr3_aa: CASSPNLAWGWYGYTF

j_call: TRBJ2-5
d_call: TRBD2
clone_size: NA
v_call: TRBV2
cdr3_nt: TGTGCCAGCAGTCCTAGCGGGAGGGAATACTTC
cdr3_aa: CASSPSGREYF

j_call: TRBJ2-1
d_call: TRBD2
clone_size: NA
v_call: TRBV6-1
cdr3_nt: TGTGCCAGCAGTTTGGGACTAGCGGGAGTTGATGAGCAGTTCTTC
cdr3_aa: CASSLGLAGVDEQFF

j_call: TRBJ1-1
d_call: NA
clone_size: NA
v_call: TRBV29-1
cdr3_nt: TGCAGCGTCCGCACCCCGTCTCAGGGGATCACTGAAGCTTTCTTT
cdr3_aa: CSVRTPSQGITEAFF

j_call: TRBJ2-2
d_call: TRBD2
clone_size: once
v_call: TRBV27
cdr3_nt: TGTGCCAGCAGTTTCCTCTCTAGCGGCCCTGCCGGGGAGCTGTTTTTT
cdr3_aa: CASSFLSSGPAGELFF

j_call: TRBJ1-5
d_call: NA
clone_size: NA
v_call: TRBV27
cdr3_nt: TGTGCCAGCAGCCCTGGGGCAGGGAATAGCAATCAGCCCCAGCATTTT
cdr3_aa: CASSPGAGNSNQPQHF

j_call: TRBJ2-3
d_call: TRBD1
clone_size: NA
v_call: TRBV19
cdr3_nt: TGTGCCAGTAGTTCCACAGGGGGCAGCGCAGATACGCAGTATTTT
cdr3_aa: CASSSTGGSADTQYF

j_call: TRBJ1-3
d_call: NA
clone_size: NA
v_call: TRBV19
cdr3_nt: TGTGCCAGTAGTATCTCGGGACTGATGGGAAACACCATATATTTT
cdr3_aa: CASSISGLMGNTIYF

j_call: TRBJ2-7
d_call: TRBD2
clone_size: NA
v_call: TRBV5-1
cdr3_nt: TGCGCCAGCAGCGGGGGGACTAGCGGAGGGGCCGAGCAGTACTTC
cdr3_aa: CASSGGTSGGAEQYF

j_call: TRBJ2-7
d_call: TRBD1
clone_size: few
v_call: TRBV19
cdr3_nt: TGTGCCAGTAGTATCGGGACAGGGGCCCTCGGGCAGTACTTC
cdr3_aa: CASSIGTGALGQYF

j_call: TRBJ1-3
d_call: NA
clone_size: NA
v_call: TRBV5-6
cdr3_nt: TGTGCCAGCAGCATGGACAGATCCCAATCTGGAAACACCATATATTTT
cdr3_aa: CASSMDRSQSGNTIYF

j_call: TRBJ2-3
d_call: TRBD2
clone_size: NA
v_call: TRBV5-1
cdr3_nt: TGCGCCAGCAGCTTGGGTCTAGCGGGGGACACAGATACGCAGTATTTT
cdr3_aa: CASSLGLAGDTDTQYF

j_call: TRBJ2-3
d_call: TRBD2
clone_size: NA
v_call: TRBV9
cdr3_nt: TGTGCCAGCAGCGTACGGACTAGCGGCACAGATACGCAGTATTTT
cdr3_aa: CASSVRTSGTDTQYF

j_call: TRBJ1-6
d_call: TRBD1
clone_size: NA
v_call: TRBV5-4
cdr3_nt: TGTGCCAGCAGCTTGTCAGGGGGCACCTATAATTCACCCCTCCACTTT
cdr3_aa: CASSLSGGTYNSPLHF

j_call: TRBJ1-1
d_call: TRBD1
clone_size: NA
v_call: TRBV5-1
cdr3_nt: TGCGCCAGCAGCTTTAGACAGGGAACCCTCACTGAAGCTTTCTTT
cdr3_aa: CASSFRQGTLTEAFF

j_call: TRBJ2-2
d_call: TRBD1
clone_size: once
v_call: TRBV9
cdr3_nt: TGTGCCAGCAGCGTAGTGGGACAGACCACCGGGGAGCTGTTTTTT
cdr3_aa: CASSVVGQTTGELFF